This section outlines one T cell receptor beta chain sequence together with its context. What it recognizes is unknown. Unstimulated regulatory T cells (CD4+CD25+CD127-), CD4+CD25- non-regulatory cells, CD4 and CD8 cells were FACS-sorted from thawed PBMCs. This specimen comes from a study of Tregs in tolerant kidney transplant recipients. Study-wide findings and caveats: No direct test of biological reproducibility was done here. Findings come from small patient numbers and require larger validation.

CDR3 length equals 15 residues. V lost 5 bases to trimming and J lost 2 bases, with 13 bases between them. CDR1 is SGHTA and CDR2 is FQGNSA in the germline V gene. Clones were read by immunoSEQ multiplex PCR, and TCRdb kept only the in-frame ones, dropping some. The repertoire holds about 240,000 clones, around 82% seen once, with about 0.58% in the top ten. This sequence joins TRBV7-2 and TRBJ2-1; tentatively, D is TRBD1 or TRBD2 (5 bases each). The sequenced sample was CD4+ T cells from blood. The clonotype originates from a human donor in good health. The CDR3 region has the DNA TGTGCCAGCAGCCCCCGACTGGGGGCCTACAATGAGCAGTTCTTC. It encodes CASSPRLGAYNEQFF.